This T cell receptor beta chain was profiled in a study of T cell responses to AZD1222 COVID-19 vaccine. The CDR3 extends over 15 amino acids. Germline values: CDR1 SGHRS, CDR2 YFSETQ. Trimming took off 4 bases at V and 3 bases at J, with 15 bases between the two ends. TCRdb keeps only in-frame clones here, not all; method: immunoSEQ multiplex PCR. The repertoire includes over 150,000 clones, 90% of them detected once, and over 15% sits in the top ten. The TCR originated in an adult in good health. The chain uses TRBV5-1 and TRBJ2-3; D might be TRBD1 (6 bases). This sample comprised peripheral blood, obtained on day 0 of AZD1222 vaccination. The DNA of the CDR3 is TGCGCCAGCAGCCACTCAGGGGAGAGTACAGATACGCAGTATTTT. Translation: CASSHSGESTDTQYF.